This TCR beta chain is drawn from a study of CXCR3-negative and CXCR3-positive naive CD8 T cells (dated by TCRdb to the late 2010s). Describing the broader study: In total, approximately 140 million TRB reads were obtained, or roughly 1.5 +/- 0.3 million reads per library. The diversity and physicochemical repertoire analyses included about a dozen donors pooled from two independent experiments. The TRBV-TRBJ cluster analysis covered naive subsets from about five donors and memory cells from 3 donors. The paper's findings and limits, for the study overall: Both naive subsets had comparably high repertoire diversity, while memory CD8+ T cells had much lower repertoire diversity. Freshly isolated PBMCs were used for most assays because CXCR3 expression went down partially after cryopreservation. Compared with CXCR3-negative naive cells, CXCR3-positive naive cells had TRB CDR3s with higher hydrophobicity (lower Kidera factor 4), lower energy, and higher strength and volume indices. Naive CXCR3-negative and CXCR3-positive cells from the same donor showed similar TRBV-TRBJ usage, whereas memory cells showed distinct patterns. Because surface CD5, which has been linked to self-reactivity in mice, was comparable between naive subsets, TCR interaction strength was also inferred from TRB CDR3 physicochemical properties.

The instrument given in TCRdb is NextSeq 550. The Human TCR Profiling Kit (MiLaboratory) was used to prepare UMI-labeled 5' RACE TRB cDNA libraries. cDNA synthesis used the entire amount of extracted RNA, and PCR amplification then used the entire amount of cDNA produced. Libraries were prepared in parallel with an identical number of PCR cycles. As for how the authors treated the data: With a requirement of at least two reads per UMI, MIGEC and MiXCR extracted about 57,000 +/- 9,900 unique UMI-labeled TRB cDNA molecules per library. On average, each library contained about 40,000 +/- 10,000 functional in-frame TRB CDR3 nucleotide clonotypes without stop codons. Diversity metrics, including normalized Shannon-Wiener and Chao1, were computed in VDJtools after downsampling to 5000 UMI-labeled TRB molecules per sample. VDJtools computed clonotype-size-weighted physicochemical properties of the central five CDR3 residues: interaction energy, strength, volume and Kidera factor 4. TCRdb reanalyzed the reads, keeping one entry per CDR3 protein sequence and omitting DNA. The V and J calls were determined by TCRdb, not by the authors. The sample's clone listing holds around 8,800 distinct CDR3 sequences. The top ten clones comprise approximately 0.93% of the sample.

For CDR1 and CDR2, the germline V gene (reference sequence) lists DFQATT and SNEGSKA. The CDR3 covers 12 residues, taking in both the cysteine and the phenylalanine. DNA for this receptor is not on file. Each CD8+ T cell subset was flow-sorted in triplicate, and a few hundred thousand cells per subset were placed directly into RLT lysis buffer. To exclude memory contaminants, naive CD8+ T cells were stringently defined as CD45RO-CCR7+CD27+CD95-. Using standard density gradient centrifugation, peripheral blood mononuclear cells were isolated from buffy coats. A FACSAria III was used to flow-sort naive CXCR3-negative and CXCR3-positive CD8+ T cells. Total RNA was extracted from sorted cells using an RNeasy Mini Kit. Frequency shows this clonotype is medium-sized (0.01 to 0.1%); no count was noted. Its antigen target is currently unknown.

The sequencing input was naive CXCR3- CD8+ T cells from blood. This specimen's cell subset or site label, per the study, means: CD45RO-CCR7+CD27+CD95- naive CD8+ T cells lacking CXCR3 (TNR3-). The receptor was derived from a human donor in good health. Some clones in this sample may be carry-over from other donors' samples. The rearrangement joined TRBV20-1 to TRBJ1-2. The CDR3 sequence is CSALYGSYGYTF.